This T cell receptor beta chain emerged from a study of blood T cell repertoires in COVID-19. Participant-reported clinical history was the basis for cohort assignment. Recovered Cohort 3 donors showed two negative PCRs, clearance, or symptom resolution. This clone was seen only a few times. Repertoires were generated with immunoSEQ multiplex PCR, while TCRdb's copy carries only in-frame clones and drops some. The table includes roughly 160,000 clones, over 70% detected once. There are 16 residues in the CDR3. Germline lookup yields CDR1 SGHNT and CDR2 YYREEE (reference sequence). The J segment lost 4 bases and the V segment lost 4 bases, leaving 10 bases of the junction unmatched.

This chain connects TRBV5-4 to TRBJ2-5; 10 bases align to TRBD2. The sequence came from a man in his fifties or sixties who had recovered from COVID-19. The sample comprised PBMCs or T cells enriched from blood (not recorded which). The CDR3 DNA reads as TGTGCCAGCAGCGGGGGCAGCGGGAGGGCCTCAGAGACCCAGTACTTC. Protein sequence: CASSGGSGRASETQYF.